What follows is one T cell receptor beta chain and its context. This entry is derived from a study of blood T cell repertoires in COVID-19. Study-level background: There were acute and convalescent COVID-19 samples, and they came from the United States, Italy and Spain. PBMCs, B-cell-depleted T cells, or T cells were the source of the cDNA or gDNA that made up the material.

Original handling: Quantification of nucleated cells was approximated via reference gene primer amplification. The repertoire was sequenced with immunoSEQ multiplex PCR; TCRdb's copy has only in-frame clones and lacks some. V, J and clone size are taken as reported in that table, and D and trimming were inferred from the DNA itself. The table lists about 110,000 clones, approximately 80% of them singletons. Germline values: CDR1 MNHNS, CDR2 SASEGT. The CDR3 runs to 14 residues. The V end was cut by 3 bases, the J end by 1 base, with 10 bases between. Sample: peripheral blood. The chain employs TRBV6-1 and TRBJ2-7; tentative D call: TRBD2 (5 bases). The TCR was taken from a woman in her 70s with acute or convalescent COVID-19. CDR3 sequence reads: CASSDPPGSYEQYF. CDR3 in DNA: TGTGCCAGCAGTGACCCCCCGGGGTCCTACGAGCAGTACTTC.